These T cell receptor beta chains were read from a single sample in a study of T cells in Graves' hyperthyroidism and ophthalmopathy. MiXCR, run by TCRdb on the multiplex PCR reads, gives a single entry per CDR3 protein. The top ten hold approximately 12% of the sample, which has around 600,000 distinct CDR3 sequences, more than 14% seen once. The sequenced material came from blood. The receptors shown here come from a woman aged 45-59 years with Graves' ophthalmopathy. CDR3s include the opening cysteine and the closing phenylalanine or tryptophan.

j_call: TRBJ2-1
v_call: TRBV20-1
cdr3_aa: CSAKIPGQGNEQFF

j_call: TRBJ2-5
v_call: TRBV7-9
cdr3_aa: CASSSKNRGREGLGETQYF

j_call: TRBJ2-7
v_call: TRBV6-1
cdr3_aa: CASSEIPHEQYF

j_call: TRBJ1-1
v_call: TRBV18
cdr3_aa: CASSPRKGEAFF

j_call: TRBJ1-5
v_call: TRBV6-1
cdr3_aa: CASSRDSYSNQPQHF

j_call: TRBJ1-5
v_call: TRBV3-1
cdr3_aa: CASSQDRDQPQHF

j_call: TRBJ2-2
v_call: TRBV6-2/TRBV6-3
cdr3_aa: CASRQGRTGELFF

j_call: TRBJ2-7
v_call: TRBV20-1
cdr3_aa: CSARDRSGQHSYEQYF

j_call: TRBJ2-1
v_call: TRBV6-2/TRBV6-3
cdr3_aa: CASRTRDSSYNEQFF

j_call: TRBJ2-1
v_call: TRBV20-1
cdr3_aa: CSARWTSGRATQGEQFF

j_call: TRBJ1-4
v_call: TRBV10-2
cdr3_aa: CASRREPNEKLFF

j_call: TRBJ1-1
v_call: TRBV10-3
cdr3_aa: CAISESDRQDTEAFF

j_call: TRBJ2-7
v_call: TRBV28
cdr3_aa: CASSYPLGQGNHEQYF

j_call: TRBJ2-3
v_call: TRBV4-2
cdr3_aa: CASSLGLAPTTDTQYF

j_call: TRBJ2-1
v_call: TRBV20-1
cdr3_aa: CSAIPGRGNSYNEQFF

j_call: TRBJ2-7
v_call: TRBV12-3/TRBV12-4
cdr3_aa: CASRPREGQREQYF

j_call: TRBJ2-1
v_call: TRBV24-1
cdr3_aa: CATSDWGTSGNNEQFF

j_call: TRBJ2-7
v_call: TRBV4-3
cdr3_aa: CASSQVLGIYEQYF

j_call: TRBJ2-5
v_call: TRBV2
cdr3_aa: CASNSGTGVETQYF

j_call: TRBJ2-3
v_call: TRBV15
cdr3_aa: CATSWASGSEDTQYF

j_call: TRBJ2-1
v_call: TRBV3-1
cdr3_aa: CASSHERVRIDNEQFF

j_call: TRBJ2-1
v_call: TRBV24-1
cdr3_aa: CATSDRIAYEQFF

j_call: TRBJ2-3
v_call: TRBV24-1
cdr3_aa: CATSLSGSTDTQYF

j_call: TRBJ2-4
v_call: TRBV20-1
cdr3_aa: CSATTGLQNIQYF

j_call: TRBJ1-4
v_call: TRBV18
cdr3_aa: CASSLRQATNEKLFF

j_call: TRBJ2-3
v_call: TRBV13
cdr3_aa: CASSSWTSGRLDTQYF

j_call: TRBJ1-2
v_call: TRBV29-1
cdr3_aa: CSVDSGAEGYTF

j_call: TRBJ2-7
v_call: TRBV6-1
cdr3_aa: CASRTGTGTYEQYF

j_call: TRBJ1-1
v_call: TRBV20-1
cdr3_aa: CSASGSVGVLEAFF

j_call: TRBJ1-4
v_call: TRBV28
cdr3_aa: CASSSWGRGGNEKLFF

j_call: TRBJ2-7
v_call: TRBV29-1
cdr3_aa: CSVGPGDEQYF

j_call: TRBJ2-4
v_call: TRBV13
cdr3_aa: CASSTRGAATSGTSSRSKNIQYF

j_call: TRBJ2-3
v_call: TRBV27
cdr3_aa: CASSFDREGTDTQYF

j_call: TRBJ2-2
v_call: TRBV25-1
cdr3_aa: CASSALAGNTGELFF

j_call: TRBJ2-7
v_call: TRBV20-1
cdr3_aa: CSARDLSGRAYEQYF